Below, 23 T cell receptor beta chains from the same sample are listed, as sequenced in a study of T cell repertoires in ileal Crohn's disease. TCRdb keeps only in-frame clones here, not all; method: immunoSEQ multiplex PCR. The sample lists more than 10,000 clones, more than 70% occurring once. The time point here: neoterminal ileum biopsy at postoperative endoscopy, about 6 months after surgery. Sequencing used ileal tissue. These receptor sequences come from an adult with Crohn's disease.

The chain employs TRBV7-9 and TRBJ2-1; 8 nucleotides match TRBD2. This CDR3 region has 16 residues. V shed 8 bases and J 10 bases; nucleotides not matched to a gene: 19. The germline V gene encodes CDR1 SEHNR and CDR2 FQNEAQ (reference sequence). CDR3 protein: CASGGWVAGPAREQFF. The CDR3 nucleotides read TGTGCCAGCGGGGGCTGGGTAGCGGGGCCTGCGAGGGAGCAGTTCTTC.

This chain uses TRBV19 with TRBJ1-1; D unresolved. The ends were cut back, 7 bases at V and 5 bases at J, with 11 bases in the middle. The CDR3 runs to 12 residues. Germline V gene lookup returns CDR1 LNHDA and CDR2 SQIVND (reference sequence). CDR3 coding DNA: TGTGCCAGTATTTGGGGAGGGACTGAAGCTTTCTTT. Translating it yields CASIWGGTEAFF.

This clone was detected once. The CDR3 sequence is CAWSPRRATEAFF. CDR3 DNA sequence: TGTGCCTGGAGTCCGCGGAGGGCCACTGAAGCTTTCTTT. The chain recombines TRBV30 with TRBJ1-1, with D hard to call. The length of the CDR3 is 13 residues. Trimming stripped 2 bases from V and 4 bases from J, with 11 bases between. Germline V gene data show CDR1 as GTSNPN and CDR2 as SVGIG (reference sequence).

This chain uses TRBV27 with TRBJ2-7; the D is unclear. This CDR3 has 13 residues. Trimming removed 3 bases at V and 2 bases at J, with 8 bases between. The germline V gene has CDR1 MNHEY and CDR2 SMNVEV (reference sequence). CDR3 nucleotide sequence: TGTGCCAGCAGTTTGGGCCTAACCTACGAGCAGTACTTC. This codes for CASSLGLTYEQYF.

J is TRBJ1-1 and V is TRBV27; TRBD1 agrees at 8 bases. This CDR3 has 14 amino acids. J gave up 4 bases and V 6 bases, and 7 bases lay outside the gene matches. CDR1 is MNHEY, CDR2 SMNVEV, per germline (reference sequence). The CDR3 loop is CASRDRARGTEAFF. In nucleotides, the CDR3 is TGTGCCAGCAGGGACAGGGCAAGAGGCACTGAAGCTTTCTTT.

The chain couples TRBV7-9 to TRBJ1-1, with D possibly being TRBD1 (5 bases). CDR3 length: 15 amino acids. Trimming cost V 5 bases and J 0 bases, with 13 bases left between them. Germline CDR1 reads SEHNR; CDR2 reads FQNEAQ (reference sequence). The DNA for the CDR3 is TGTGCCAGCAGCGCCAGTAGGGGCATGAACACTGAAGCTTTCTTT. Its translation: CASSASRGMNTEAFF. Complete variable domain (other parts from reference TRBV7-9 and TRBJ1-1): DTGVSQNPRHKITKRGQNVTFRCDPISEHNRLYWYRQTLGQGPEFLTYFQNEAQLEKSRLLSDRFSAERPKGSFSTLEIQRTEQGDSAMYLCASSASRGMNTEAFFGQGTRLTVV.

There are a few counts of this clone. The chain recombines TRBV30 with TRBJ2-7, with 7 bases matching TRBD1. This CDR3 contains 14 residues. Unmatched junction bases numbered 9, after V lost 3 bases and J lost 4 bases. Germline CDR1 GTSNPN, CDR2 SVGIG (reference sequence). CDR3 sequence: CAWSPGGLPYEQYF. CDR3 bases: TGTGCCTGGAGCCCAGGGGGTCTCCCTTACGAGCAGTACTTC.

In this sample, this clone turned up once. This chain joins TRBV5-6 and TRBJ2-5, with D maybe TRBD2 (7 bases). Germline V CDR1 and CDR2: SGHDT, YYEEEE. The CDR3 totals 15 residues. The V end was cut by 4 bases, the J end by 5 bases, with 18 bases between. The DNA for the CDR3 is TGTGCCAGCAGCCAAGGGGGGGGTTTGCGGGAGACCCAGTACTTC. Translating it yields CASSQGGGLRETQYF.

The chain has TRBV5-1 and TRBJ1-2, with TRBD1 matching over 10 bases. This CDR3 is 15 amino acids long. Germline loops: CDR1 SGHRS, CDR2 YFSETQ. With 4 bases clipped from V and 5 bases from J, the junction kept 8 bases outside the gene matches. In DNA form, the CDR3 reads TGCGCCAGCAGCCCCGGGGACAGGGGAGGGTATGGCTACACCTTC. Translation: CASSPGDRGGYGYTF.

This clone was recorded once. The CDR3 is CASSLWGRGSSYEQYF. The DNA for the CDR3 is TGTGCCAGCAGCTTATGGGGGAGGGGGAGCTCCTACGAGCAGTACTTC. The J gene is TRBJ2-7, the V gene TRBV7-8, with D perhaps matching TRBD2 (7 bases). Germline lookup yields CDR1 SGHVS and CDR2 FQNEAQ. This CDR3 has 16 residues. The V gene lost 2 bases and the J gene lost 0 bases, with 14 bases spanning the gap.

This rearrangement joins TRBV19 to TRBJ1-1, with D unresolved. This CDR3 has 13 amino acids. Germline CDR1 is LNHDA and CDR2 is SQIVND (reference sequence). With 1 base removed from V and 7 bases from J, the gap between germline ends came to 10 bases. The CDR3: CASSIGSRGEAFF. CDR3 DNA sequence: TGTGCCAGTAGTATAGGGTCCCGGGGTGAAGCTTTCTTT.

The chain links TRBV19 to TRBJ2-7, with a weak D call TRBD1 (6 bases). The ends were cut back, 3 bases at V and 7 bases at J, with 16 bases in the middle. Germline V gene sequence: CDR1 LNHDA, CDR2 SQIVND (reference sequence). The CDR3 totals 14 residues. This CDR3 is CASSIDRTFGEQYF. The CDR3 DNA reads TGTGCCAGTAGTATTGACAGGACCTTTGGGGAGCAGTACTTC.

This clone appeared a single time. The rearrangement links TRBV4-1 to TRBJ1-3, with D maybe TRBD1 (6 bases). Between the trimmed V and J ends, which lost 8 bases and 0 bases, there was a span of 14 bases. The CDR3 runs to 15 residues. CDR1 and CDR2 from the germline V gene are MGHRA and YSYEKL. Written as DNA, the CDR3 is TGCGCCAGCGGAATTACAGGGAACTCTGGAAACACCATATATTTT. The encoded protein is CASGITGNSGNTIYF.

The chain uses TRBV27 and TRBJ2-3; tentative D call: TRBD2 (6 bases). Germline V gene lookup returns CDR1 MNHEY and CDR2 SMNVEV (reference sequence). V lost 5 bases to trimming and J lost 0 bases, with 12 bases between them. The length of the CDR3 is 15 residues. The CDR3 here is CASSPFSGSTDTQYF. DNA of the CDR3: TGTGCCAGCAGTCCCTTTAGCGGTAGCACAGATACGCAGTATTTT.

This chain links TRBV19 with TRBJ1-2, with TRBD1 matching 12 bases. Germline values: CDR1 LNHDA, CDR2 SQIVND (reference sequence). V was clipped by 9 bases and J by 1 base; unmatched bases: 6. This CDR3 contains 15 residues. The DNA for the CDR3 is TGTGCCAGCCGGGACAGGGGGCAAAGTAACTATGGCTACACCTTC. This encodes CASRDRGQSNYGYTF.

The chain is built from TRBV6-6 and TRBJ2-1; 7 bases align to TRBD2. The J segment lost 3 bases and the V segment lost 2 bases, leaving 1 base of the junction unmatched. The CDR3 loop spans 14 amino acids. Germline V gene sequence: CDR1 MNHNY, CDR2 SVGAGI (reference sequence). The CDR3 loop reads CASSYGGSYNEQFF. DNA for the CDR3: TGTGCCAGCAGTTACGGCGGGAGCTACAATGAGCAGTTCTTC.

The sample holds a few counts of this clone. V gene TRBV19 combines with J gene TRBJ2-5; possible D gene TRBD2, 6 bases. V gave up 2 bases and J gave up 1 base, with 8 bases separating them. Germline CDR1 and CDR2: LNHDA and SQIVND (reference sequence). CDR3 length: 14 amino acids. The CDR3 sequence is CASSISGVQETQYF. The CDR3 DNA reads as TGTGCCAGTAGTATATCGGGGGTCCAAGAGACCCAGTACTTC.

The chain has TRBV14 and TRBJ2-3, with D possibly TRBD1 on 6 matching bases. The ends were cut back, 5 bases at V and 1 base at J, with 13 bases in the middle. The length of the CDR3 is 15 residues. Germline CDR1 is SGHDN and CDR2 is FVKESK. CDR3 sequence: CASSRTGLGTDTQYF. CDR3 bases: TGTGCCAGCAGCAGAACAGGGTTGGGCACAGATACGCAGTATTTT. Full variable domain (missing parts from reference TRBV14 and TRBJ2-3): EAGVTQFPSHSVIEKGQTVTLRCDPISGHDNLYWYRRVMGKEIKFLLHFVKESKQDESGMPNNRFLAERTGGTYSTLKVQPAELEDSGVYFCASSRTGLGTDTQYFGPGTRLTVL.

The chain combines TRBV9 with TRBJ2-7; maybe TRBD1 (5 bases). Trimming removed 0 bases at V and 2 bases at J, with 9 bases between. The CDR3 spans 14 residues. CDR1 and CDR2 (germline): SGDLS, YYNGEE. The chain's CDR3 is CASSVEQDTYEQYF. In DNA form, the CDR3 reads TGTGCCAGCAGCGTAGAACAGGACACCTACGAGCAGTACTTC.

This chain joins TRBV11-2 and TRBJ1-2, with D tentatively TRBD1 (5 bases). The CDR3 has 16 residues. The germline CDR1 and CDR2 sequences are SGHAT and FQNNGV. Trimming pared 0 bases from V and 4 bases from J, leaving 15 bases between. The DNA for the CDR3 is TGTGCCAGCAGCTTAGAAAGAGTCGGCAGGGTCTATGGCTACACCTTC. Its protein is CASSLERVGRVYGYTF.

The chain employs TRBV6-6 and TRBJ1-2; D remains unclear. The CDR3 runs 15 residues. V was trimmed by 0 bases and J by 8 bases, leaving 16 bases between them. The germline CDR1 and CDR2 sequences are MNHNY and SVGAGI (reference sequence). CDR3 residues: CASSYSNHRRDGYTF. CDR3 bases: TGTGCCAGCAGTTACTCTAACCACAGAAGAGACGGCTACACCTTC.

The chain links TRBV6-6 to TRBJ2-5; 7 nucleotides line up with TRBD1. With 6 bases clipped from V and 5 bases from J, the junction kept 9 bases outside the gene matches. There are 14 residues in the CDR3. Germline CDR1 is MNHNY and CDR2 is SVGAGI (reference sequence). The CDR3, as DNA: TGTGCCAGCAGGGGAACAGGGGCCGGGGAGACCCAGTACTTC. This translates into CASRGTGAGETQYF.

V gene TRBV30 combines with J gene TRBJ2-2; 9 bases agree with TRBD1. Germline V gene data show CDR1 as GTSNPN and CDR2 as SVGIG (reference sequence). The CDR3 loop spans 14 amino acids. With V trimmed by 8 bases and J by 0 bases, 4 bases remained unmatched. CDR3 sequence (DNA): TGTGCCGAATGGGACAGGGCGAACACCGGGGAGCTGTTTTTT. Protein product: CAEWDRANTGELFF.